This T cell receptor (beta chain) was recovered during a study of cytomegalovirus exposure and HLA in healthy donors (dated by TCRdb to 2016 to 2017). Notes on the research overall: An earlier analysis of some 620 of the donors reported about 280 Gb of sequence data and 95 million to 130 million unique TCR beta sequences obtained from some 200 million T cells. An early release that covered some 630 HLA-typed donors contained about 290 gigabases of sequencing data and tens of millions of unique TCR sequences. The genetic ancestry cluster associated with self-reported Caucasian donors included 81% of the approximately 400 genotyped donors. The study was designed to test whether signatures of past pathogen exposure could be identified by cataloging public T cell receptors. The T cell repertoires of under 700 subjects were profiled by immunosequencing and related to cytomegalovirus serostatus. Along with the approximately 700-subject first cohort, a separate validation cohort of around 120 different subjects was used. To predict cytomegalovirus infection status, the study brought together high-throughput TCR immunosequencing, statistical association of individual TCRs with disease status, and machine learning. In a later analysis, previously published TCR beta repertoires from 550 to 750 donors were re-analyzed and high-resolution HLA genotyping was added so that TCR occurrence patterns could be studied. The later analysis used no new phenotypic data to find candidate immune exposures, relying instead on TCR beta sequences and their occurrence across donors. An earlier analysis of approximately 580 of the donors used high-throughput TCR beta sequencing to judge whether each TCR beta V gene segment behaved as functional or pseudogenic. Donor age, sex, ethnicity and CMV serostatus were collected together with the repertoire data. In a later genetic analysis, genome-wide SNP genotypes for about 55% of the roughly 700 donors were used, and that subset was treated as a discovery cohort. All discovery cohort repertoires had been generated using a single sequencing platform. Class I and class II HLA loci were covered by the typing at four-digit resolution. The number of typed donors differed by locus: roughly 629-640 for A, B, C, DRB1 and DQB1; 522 for DQA1; over 600 for DPA1; and roughly 470 for DPB1. A handful of DR-DQ haplotypes were handled as single units for association and clustering because linkage in the cohort was strong. Among around 400 genotyped donors of the cohort, an average of 235,054 unique TCR beta nucleotide sequences were sequenced per donor, around 20% of them non-productive.

Study-wide findings and limitations: A later analysis found that most CMV-associated TCR beta chains appeared HLA-restricted, with HLA associations seemingly driven largely by CMV exposure. In vitro tests confirmed that a few of the cytomegalovirus-associated TCR beta chains recognize cytomegalovirus antigens. The authors suggested that the approach could potentially be extended to other disease states and immunological phenotypes. Sequencing depth was assumed to be roughly uniform across donors in the presence/absence analyses, though that assumption may not hold. Some IMGT-functional V segments, including TRBV6-2 and TRBV6-3, could not be distinguished by the 87-base-pair reads and were therefore excluded. A cluster of highly shared sequence variants was judged likely to represent a technical artifact of the sequencing pipeline. A later analysis found that HLA-associated TCR beta chains were more clonally expanded and had lower generation probabilities than equally common non-associated chains. Across donors, most TCR sequences were observed very rarely, whereas some public TCRs were present in many individuals. Because HLA typing was missing for some donors at each locus, association tests included only the typed subset. CMV serostatus was the only immune exposure information available for the cohort. Specific HLA alleles were associated with some 15,000 TCR beta sequences at a false discovery rate of 0.05 in a later analysis. Broadly in line with IMGT annotations, most TCR beta V segments showed up in productive rearrangements about 87% or about 30% of the time in an earlier analysis of 450 to 600 of the donors. In a later analysis, TCR association rates were found to vary across HLA loci, with the most associated TCRs seen for DRB1 alleles and the fewest for HLA-C alleles. The classifier was reported to diagnose cytomegalovirus status with high specificity and sensitivity in both the original cohort and the validation cohort. The cohort was sequenced for TCR beta chains only, and without alpha or paired-chain data the features that could be detected were limited. A later genetic analysis associated a missense DCLRE1C variant with V-gene and J-gene trimming of TCR beta chains, and an independent cohort replicated the association. Compared with the approximately 720-donor mean, donors in an Asian-associated ancestry cluster had fewer N-insertions in productive TCRs, according to a later genetic analysis. Strong co-occurrence of HLA alleles, especially DR and DQ, made assigning TCR associations to individual alleles difficult. A further reported finding was that TCR beta sequences accurately predicted the HLA-A and HLA-B alleles for most subjects in the first cohort. A later analysis reported that several top co-occurrence clusters appeared linked to parvovirus B19, influenza, CMV and Epstein-Barr virus. A total of 150 to 200 TCR beta chains were listed by the study as associated with cytomegalovirus. Linkage disequilibrium might explain the correlated functional status among segregating V segments, but an unknown experimental factor could not be ruled out. Because counts were too low, 15 or so rarely observed V segments, including chromosome 9 orphons, were excluded from the earlier analysis of around 590 of the donors.

The cohort comprised more than 550 healthy bone marrow donors. At the time of sampling, every cohort member was nominally healthy, though immune exposures that went unrecorded were likely present. The donor was CMV seropositive and belonged to the group of 250 to 300 seropositive cohort members. Each donor provided a peripheral blood sample, and peripheral blood mononuclear cells were used for TCR beta sequencing. Genomic DNA was extracted from the blood cell samples with the Qiagen DNeasy Blood Extraction Kit. Library preparation used the immunoSEQ multiplex PCR assay. For the multiplex PCR, a mixture combining 60 forward primers for TCR Vbeta segments and 13 reverse primers for TCR Jbeta segments was used. Amplification of the CDR3 region of rearranged TCR beta genes was performed with a multiplex PCR assay on genomic DNA. On the Illumina HiSeq System, the amplified TCR beta libraries were sequenced as 87-base-pair reads. As for how the authors treated the data: A later analysis counted about 80 million unique TCR beta chains across the 666 repertoires, and some 12 million of these chains were shared by at least two donors. To remove PCR and sequencing errors, raw reads were error-corrected and collapsed into unique sequences using a nearest-neighbor algorithm that merged closely related sequences. V, D and J gene segments were assigned by aligning CDR3 sequences to IMGT reference sequences. Each retained sequence needed at least a six-nucleotide match to both a V gene segment and a J gene segment. A rearrangement counted as productive if the CDR3 had no stop codons and remained in frame with V and J, and every other rearrangement counted as non-productive. CDR3 was defined according to IMGT convention as the region running from the second conserved V-encoded cysteine to the conserved J-encoded phenylalanine. In an earlier analysis of approximately 590 of the donors, sequences lacking an unambiguous match to a single V gene segment were excluded. In an earlier analysis of around 600 of the donors, V segments were called functional above 56.7% productive rearrangements and were called segregating when the between-donor standard deviation exceeded 5%. A statistical classification framework was built to diagnose cytomegalovirus status from the catalog of TCR beta chain sequences. A later analysis assigned V and J genes by comparing TCR nucleotide sequences with IMGT/GENE-DB human TR gene sequences. Using the TCRdist pipeline, a later analysis assigned CDR3 sequences along with most-parsimonious VDJ recombination scenarios. In a later analysis, each TCR beta chain was defined by its CDR3 amino acid sequence together with its V-gene family, and reads lacking a unique V-gene family were excluded. To address suspected cross-contamination and a sequencing artifact, a later analysis removed a few hundred highly shared, low-generation-probability nucleotide sequences. In a later analysis, a clonal expansion index was calculated for each public chain from normalized within-repertoire ranks of inferred template counts. In a later analysis, generation probabilities were computed using a VDJ recombination model fitted to out-of-frame rearrangements, and the results were checked against IGoR. In a later analysis, TCR-TCR, TCR-HLA and TCR-CMV co-occurrence was scored with hypergeometric tests, and a repertoire-size bias correction was applied to TCR pairs. In a later analysis, false discovery rates were estimated by permuting HLA or CMV assignments 20 times. In a later analysis, co-occurring TCRs were grouped using DBSCAN, and TCRdist sequence similarity was added for clustering within HLA-allele-positive subsets. For co-occurrence clustering, repertoires with fewer than 30,000 or more than 120,000 public chains were excluded, along with four to six repertoires with anomalous nucleotide sharing. TCRdb took over this immuneACCESS table, retaining in-frame rearrangements with V and J assigned. Such tables are incomplete; in checked studies, under half of the missing clones stem from an unresolved V gene, and the remainder is unexplained. V, J and clone size reflect that table, while D and trimming were determined from the DNA. The table for this sample lists approximately 210,000 clones. The top ten clones comprise about 1% of the sample.

The CDR3 holds 17 amino acids from the cysteine to the phenylalanine. Only the CDR3 part of the read is kept: 51 bases, read in frame from the first base. Per the germline V gene (reference sequence), MNHEY is the CDR1 and SMNVEV is the CDR2. Relative to germline, V is 5 bases shorter and J is 3 bases shorter, with 23 bases between their ends. Of note for this clone: What this receptor recognizes is not known.

The sample taken for sequencing was PBMCs. The receptor was derived from a woman aged 30 to 39 in good health and CMV-seropositive. This sequence uses TRBV27 and TRBJ2-7, and the D gene may be TRBD2, 5 bases matching. The CDR3 protein sequence reads: CASSPDGLGSSYYEQYF. The bases read TGTGCCAGCAGTCCGGATGGGCTGGGGAGTTCATACTACGAGCAGTACTTC.